Listed below are T cell receptor beta chains from one sample, sequenced in a study of chemoradiotherapy in HPV16-positive cancers. Clones were sequenced by immunoSEQ multiplex PCR, and TCRdb holds only the in-frame ones, with some missing. The table includes 9,000 or so clones, approximately 91% detected once. Sequenced here: blood, sampled from a patient who underwent chemoradiotherapy. The receptor set was obtained from a human donor with HPV-associated anogenital cancer. CDR3s include the opening cysteine and the closing phenylalanine or tryptophan. Each record gives: clone size, D gene, V gene, J gene, CDR3 DNA, CDR3 protein. D genes are given only for firm matches. Only some rows state a clone size, as once, few, many or a class for expanded clones.

clone size: .
D gene: .
V gene: TRBV21-1
J gene: TRBJ2-7
CDR3 DNA: TGTGCCAGCAGGAAACCCAAACCGGACAGTCCTTCCTACGAGCAGTACTTC
CDR3 protein: CASRKPKPDSPSYEQYF

clone size: .
D gene: TRBD1
V gene: TRBV14
J gene: TRBJ2-1
CDR3 DNA: TGTGCCAGCAGCCAATTCGGACAGGGGGCATACAATGAGCAGTTCTTC
CDR3 protein: CASSQFGQGAYNEQFF

clone size: few
D gene: TRBD2
V gene: TRBV2
J gene: TRBJ2-5
CDR3 DNA: TGTGCCAGCAGACGACTAGCGGGGGCACCACAAGAGACCCAGTACTTC
CDR3 protein: CASRRLAGAPQETQYF

clone size: .
D gene: .
V gene: TRBV15
J gene: TRBJ2-6
CDR3 DNA: TGTGCCACCAGCAGGGGGGGGACAGCTGGGGCCAACGTCCTGACTTTC
CDR3 protein: CATSRGGTAGANVLTF

clone size: .
D gene: .
V gene: TRBV19
J gene: TRBJ1-2
CDR3 DNA: TGTGCCAGTCGTCTGCAAAGACGTGGCTACACCTTC
CDR3 protein: CASRLQRRGYTF

clone size: large
D gene: .
V gene: TRBV6-1
J gene: TRBJ2-7
CDR3 DNA: TGTGCCAGTTCCTACGAGCAGTACTTC
CDR3 protein: CASSYEQYF

clone size: .
D gene: TRBD1
V gene: TRBV30
J gene: TRBJ1-4
CDR3 DNA: TGTGCCTGGGGTTCAACAGGGGATATGGAAAAACTGTTTTTT
CDR3 protein: CAWGSTGDMEKLFF

clone size: .
D gene: .
V gene: TRBV11-2
J gene: TRBJ2-1
CDR3 DNA: TGTGCCAGCAGCTTAGTACCGGGCGGGTACAATGAGCAGTTCTTC
CDR3 protein: CASSLVPGGYNEQFF

clone size: .
D gene: TRBD1
V gene: TRBV28
J gene: TRBJ2-1
CDR3 DNA: TGTGCCAGCAGTTTAAGGACAGGAATAAATGAGCAGTTCTTC
CDR3 protein: CASSLRTGINEQFF

clone size: .
D gene: .
V gene: TRBV13
J gene: TRBJ2-5
CDR3 DNA: TGTGCCAGCAGCTTAGTCCAAGAGACCCAGTACTTC
CDR3 protein: CASSLVQETQYF

clone size: .
D gene: .
V gene: TRBV9
J gene: TRBJ1-3
CDR3 DNA: TGTGCCAGCAGCGGACTACAGGGAGCTGGAAACACCATATATTTT
CDR3 protein: CASSGLQGAGNTIYF

clone size: .
D gene: .
V gene: TRBV5-4
J gene: TRBJ2-5
CDR3 DNA: TGTGCCAGCAGCTCCCGGGGACCACAAGAGACCCAGTACTTC
CDR3 protein: CASSSRGPQETQYF

clone size: .
D gene: .
V gene: TRBV19
J gene: TRBJ1-5
CDR3 DNA: TGTGCCAGTCAAGGGACCGTAATGAGCAATCAGCCCCAGCATTTT
CDR3 protein: CASQGTVMSNQPQHF

clone size: .
D gene: .
V gene: TRBV9
J gene: TRBJ2-3
CDR3 DNA: TGTGCCAGCAGCGCAAGGGGGGGCACAGATACGCAGTATTTT
CDR3 protein: CASSARGGTDTQYF

clone size: .
D gene: TRBD1
V gene: TRBV18
J gene: TRBJ1-4
CDR3 DNA: TGTGCCAGCTCACCACTCGGACAGGGAGTACCTAATGAAAAACTGTTTTTT
CDR3 protein: CASSPLGQGVPNEKLFF

clone size: once
D gene: TRBD1
V gene: TRBV27
J gene: TRBJ2-2
CDR3 DNA: TGTGCCAGCAGACAAAACAGGGGGTGGGATGGCGGGGAGCTGTTTTTT
CDR3 protein: CASRQNRGWDGGELFF

clone size: once
D gene: .
V gene: TRBV5-4
J gene: TRBJ2-2
CDR3 DNA: TGTGCCAGCTTGGAGGGGGCGCGGAACACCGGGGAGCTGTTTTTT
CDR3 protein: CASLEGARNTGELFF

clone size: .
D gene: .
V gene: TRBV6-6
J gene: TRBJ1-2
CDR3 DNA: TGTGCCAGCAGTTACTACGGAGAGTATGGCTACACCTTC
CDR3 protein: CASSYYGEYGYTF

clone size: .
D gene: TRBD1
V gene: TRBV5-1
J gene: TRBJ2-2
CDR3 DNA: TGCGCCAGCAGCGGAGGGACAGGGGCTACCACCGGGGAGCTGTTTTTT
CDR3 protein: CASSGGTGATTGELFF

clone size: .
D gene: .
V gene: TRBV27
J gene: TRBJ2-3
CDR3 DNA: TGTGCCAGCAGTCAGCTTCAGGGGGGGTCTGATACGCAGTATTTT
CDR3 protein: CASSQLQGGSDTQYF

clone size: .
D gene: .
V gene: TRBV6-6
J gene: TRBJ1-1
CDR3 DNA: TGTGCCAGCATTCAAAGTTCTCCGGGCACTGAAGCTTTCTTT
CDR3 protein: CASIQSSPGTEAFF

clone size: .
D gene: .
V gene: TRBV4-1
J gene: TRBJ1-1
CDR3 DNA: TGCGCCAGCAGCCAAGACAGGGGATTGAACACTGAAGCTTTCTTT
CDR3 protein: CASSQDRGLNTEAFF

clone size: .
D gene: TRBD2
V gene: TRBV7-9
J gene: TRBJ2-1
CDR3 DNA: TGTGCCAGCAGCCTAAGCGGGGGCTCCTACAATGAGCAGTTCTTC
CDR3 protein: CASSLSGGSYNEQFF

clone size: .
D gene: TRBD1
V gene: TRBV19
J gene: TRBJ2-1
CDR3 DNA: TGTGCCAGTAAAGTCCTGAGGGGGCGAAACAATGAGCAGTTCTTC
CDR3 protein: CASKVLRGRNNEQFF